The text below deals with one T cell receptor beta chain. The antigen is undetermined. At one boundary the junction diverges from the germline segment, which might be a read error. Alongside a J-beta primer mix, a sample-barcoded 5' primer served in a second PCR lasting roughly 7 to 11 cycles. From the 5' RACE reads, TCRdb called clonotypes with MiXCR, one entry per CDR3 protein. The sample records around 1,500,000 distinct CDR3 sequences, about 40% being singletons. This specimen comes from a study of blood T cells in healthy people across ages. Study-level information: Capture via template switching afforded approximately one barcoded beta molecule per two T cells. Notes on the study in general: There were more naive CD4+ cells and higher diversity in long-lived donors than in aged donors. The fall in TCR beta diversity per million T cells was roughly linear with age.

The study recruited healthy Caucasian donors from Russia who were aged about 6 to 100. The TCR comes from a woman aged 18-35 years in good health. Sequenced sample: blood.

In nucleotides, the CDR3 is TGTGCCAGCCCACCAACCAGCACAGGGTCCACCTACGAGCAGTACTTC. Translation gives CASPPTSTGSTYEQYF. The V and J genes are TRBV18 and TRBJ2-7; tentatively, D is TRBD1 (6 bases). CDR1 and CDR2 from the germline V gene are KGHSH and LQKENI. This CDR3 is built from 16 residues.